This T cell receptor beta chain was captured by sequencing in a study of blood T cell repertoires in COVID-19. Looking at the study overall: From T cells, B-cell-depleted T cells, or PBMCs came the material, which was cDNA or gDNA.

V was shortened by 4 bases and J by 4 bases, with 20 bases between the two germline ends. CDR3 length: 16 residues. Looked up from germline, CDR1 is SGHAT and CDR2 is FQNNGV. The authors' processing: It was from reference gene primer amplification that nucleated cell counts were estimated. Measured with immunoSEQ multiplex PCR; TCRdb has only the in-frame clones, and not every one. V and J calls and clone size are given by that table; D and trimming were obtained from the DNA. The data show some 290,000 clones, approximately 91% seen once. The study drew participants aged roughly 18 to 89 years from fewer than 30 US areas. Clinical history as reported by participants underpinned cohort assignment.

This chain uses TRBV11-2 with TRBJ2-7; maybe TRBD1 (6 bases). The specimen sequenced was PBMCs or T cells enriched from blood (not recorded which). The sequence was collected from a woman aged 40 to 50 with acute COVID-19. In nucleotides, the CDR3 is TGTGCCAGCAGCTCAATCACCGGGACAAATTTTTACGAGCAGTACTTC. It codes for CASSSITGTNFYEQYF. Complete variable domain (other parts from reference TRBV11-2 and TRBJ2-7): EAGVAQSPRYKIIEKRQSVAFWCNPISGHATLYWYQQILGQGPKLLIQFQNNGVVDDSQLPKDRFSAERLKGVDSTLKIQPAKLEDSAVYLCASSSITGTNFYEQYFGPGTRLTVT.